This passage covers 27 T cell receptor beta chains from one sample sequenced in a study of hypomethylating agent response in myelodysplastic syndrome. Measured with immunoSEQ multiplex PCR; TCRdb has only the in-frame clones, and not every one. Among several thousand clones listed, about 80% were seen once. The sample consisted of bone marrow, taken before or after starting hypomethylating agent treatment for myelodysplastic syndrome (not recorded which). The receptors were gathered from a human donor with myelodysplastic syndrome.

J is TRBJ2-1 and V is TRBV7-9; 13 bases agree with TRBD2. Trimming took 5 bases from V and 6 from J; bases not matched to a gene: 4. Germline CDR1 and CDR2: SEHNR and FQNEAQ (reference sequence). The CDR3 is 15 amino acids. The CDR3 coding sequence is TGTGCCAGCAGCCTAGGACTAGCGGGAGTCAATGAGCAGTTCTTC. Translated, it gives CASSLGLAGVNEQFF.

This clone has only one observation. V usage is TRBV5-6 and J usage is TRBJ2-7; D call uncertain. The CDR3 runs to 11 residues. Germline V lookup: CDR1 SGHDT, CDR2 YYEEEE. Trimming stripped 0 bases from V and 5 bases from J, with 3 bases between. CDR3 bases: TGTGCCAGCAGCTTGGTTGACGAGCAGTACTTC. This encodes CASSLVDEQYF.

This rearrangement joins TRBV7-9 to TRBJ1-2; TRBD1 is a possible D gene (5 bases). CDR3 length equals 14 residues. Trimming left V 3 bases short and J 6 bases short, with 14 bases between. Germline V gene sequence: CDR1 SEHNR, CDR2 FQNEAQ (reference sequence). The CDR3 region has the DNA TGTGCCAGCAGCTTCAGTGGGACGGATAATGGCTACACCTTC. Translation: CASSFSGTDNGYTF.

The CDR3, as DNA: TGTGCCAGCGCACGGGACTCAAGTGCGTCCTACGAGCAGTACTTC. Translation: CASARDSSASYEQYF. The chain carries TRBV19 and TRBJ2-7, with D maybe TRBD2 (6 bases). Germline V gives CDR1 LNHDA, CDR2 SQIVND (reference sequence). Trimming stripped 9 bases from V and 1 base from J, with 19 bases between. The CDR3 runs to 15 residues.

The chain links TRBV21-1 to TRBJ2-1; TRBD1 reflects the table's D call only, with no check against the DNA. TRBV21-1 is recorded as a pseudogene. The CDR3 has 11 residues. CDR3 protein: CARTGGDEQFF. The CDR3 DNA is TGTGCCAGGACAGGGGGCGATGAGCAGTTCTTC.

The chain recombines TRBV5-1 with TRBJ2-5, with a weak D call TRBD1 (5 bases). Trimming pared 1 base from V and 5 bases from J, leaving 18 bases between. The CDR3 loop spans 16 amino acids. Germline V CDR1 and CDR2: SGHRS, YFSETQ. CDR3 sequence reads: CASSLSSGAGSETQYF. The CDR3 DNA reads as TGCGCCAGCAGCTTGAGTAGTGGGGCAGGGTCCGAGACCCAGTACTTC.

This CDR3 reads CASSQDRGLRDGYTF. The CDR3, as DNA: TGTGCCAGCTCACAAGACAGGGGGCTGAGGGATGGCTACACCTTC. The rearrangement links TRBV18 to TRBJ1-2; 10 positions agree with TRBD1. The germline CDR1 and CDR2 sequences are KGHSH and LQKENI. The CDR3 has 15 amino acids. The V gene end was trimmed by 4 bases and the J gene end by 6 bases; junction bases not matched to a gene: 8. The whole variable domain, remainder taken from reference TRBV18 and TRBJ1-2, is NAGVMQNPRHLVRRRGQEARLRCSPMKGHSHVYWYRQLPEEGLKFMVYLQKENIIDESGMPKERFSAEFPKEGPSILRIQQVVRGDSAAYFCASSQDRGLRDGYTFGSGTRLTVV.

The chain has TRBV9 and TRBJ2-2; D not certain. With 0 bases removed from V and 7 bases from J, the gap between germline ends came to 7 bases. Germline V lookup: CDR1 SGDLS, CDR2 YYNGEE. The CDR3 is 13 amino acids. In DNA form, the CDR3 reads TGTGCCAGCAGCGTAGACTTAAGCGGGGAGCTGTTTTTT. Its translation is CASSVDLSGELFF.

The chain employs TRBV7-2 and TRBJ2-1, with TRBD2 identical over 7 bases. Trimming at V came to 5 bases and at J to 8 bases, leaving 15 bases not matched to a gene. There are 16 residues in the CDR3. Looked up from germline, CDR1 is SGHTA and CDR2 is FQGNSA. CDR3 residues: CASSPSAGRALDEQFF. CDR3 in DNA: TGTGCCAGCAGCCCCTCTGCGGGGAGGGCCCTCGATGAGCAGTTCTTC.

This chain uses TRBV6-5 with TRBJ1-3, with TRBD1 as a possible D gene (5 bases). V gave up 6 bases and J gave up 2 bases, with 11 bases separating them. Germline lookup yields CDR1 MNHEY and CDR2 SVGAGI. This CDR3 spans 14 amino acids. The CDR3 protein is CASSPGGPGNTIYF. The CDR3 DNA follows: TGTGCCAGCAGCCCCGGGGGTCCTGGAAACACCATATATTTT.

The rearrangement joins TRBV5-8 to TRBJ2-7; possibly TRBD1 for D (6 bases). Trimming took off 4 bases at V and 5 bases at J, with 7 bases between the two ends. The germline V gene has CDR1 SGHTS and CDR2 YDEGEE. The CDR3 loop spans 11 amino acids. The CDR3: CASSQGNEQYF. The CDR3 DNA sequence: TGTGCCAGCAGCCAGGGGAACGAGCAGTACTTC.

The DNA of the CDR3 is TGTGCCAGCAAAATGGGACAGGGATCCTACGAGCAGTACGTC. Amino acid sequence: CASKMGQGSYEQYV. The chain recombines TRBV6-5 with TRBJ2-7, with TRBD1 matching over 9 bases. CDR1 MNHEY and CDR2 SVGAGI come from the germline V gene. CDR3 length: 14 amino acids. The V gene end was trimmed by 7 bases and the J gene end by 1 base; junction bases not matched to a gene: 5.

This chain uses TRBV5-4 with TRBJ1-1; possible D gene TRBD1, 6 bases. Deletions cut 4 bases from V and 1 base from J, with 8 bases between. Germline CDR1 SGHNT, CDR2 YYREEE (reference sequence). The CDR3 spans 13 residues. CDR3 DNA sequence: TGTGCCAGCAGCCGACAGGCGAACACTGAAGCTTTCTTT. Its protein is CASSRQANTEAFF.

This chain uses TRBV30 with TRBJ1-1; 7 bases fit TRBD1. This CDR3 is 14 amino acids long. The junction had 10 bases not matched to a gene; V was cut back by 4 bases and J by 5 bases. The V gene's germline CDR1 is GTSNPN and CDR2 SVGIG (reference sequence). Here the CDR3 DNA reads TGTGCCTGGATGCTCGCAGGGGGGGGGACTGAAGCTTTCTTT. As protein: CAWMLAGGGTEAFF.

This clone was found once. This chain connects TRBV4-2 to TRBJ2-7, with a possible D match to TRBD2 (6 bases). The V gene's germline CDR1 is LGHNA and CDR2 YNFKEQ. The CDR3 sequence is 17 residues long. Trimming removed 1 base from V and 0 bases from J, with 16 bases in between. The CDR3 DNA reads as TGTGCCAGCAGCCAAGGCGGGCGGGGTGGTAGCTCCTACGAGCAGTACTTC. This gives the protein CASSQGGRGGSSYEQYF.

V and J are TRBV18 and TRBJ1-1; D gene ambiguous. Germline CDR1 reads KGHSH; CDR2 reads LQKENI. V lost 3 bases to trimming and J lost 3 bases, with 8 bases between them. The CDR3 sequence is 13 residues long. The CDR3 DNA is TGTGCCAGCTCACCTACGTTCGACACTGAAGCTTTCTTT. This codes for CASSPTFDTEAFF.

This clone has a handful of counts. The chain recombines TRBV10-2 with TRBJ2-7; TRBD1 agrees at 8 bases. J gave up 0 bases and V 3 bases, and 4 bases lay outside the gene matches. The CDR3 extends over 15 amino acids. Germline-derived CDR1 and CDR2 are WSHSY and SAAADI. The CDR3 nucleotides are TGCGCCAGCAGTGATGGACAGGGTAGCTCCTACGAGCAGTACTTC. This gives the protein CASSDGQGSSYEQYF.

This chain joins TRBV5-6 and TRBJ1-2; no clear D gene. The germline V and J ends were trimmed by 4 bases and 6 bases, with 16 bases remaining between them. Germline V CDR1 and CDR2: SGHDT, YYEEEE. The CDR3 totals 14 residues. The CDR3 sequence: CASSPIHQEDGYTF. CDR3 DNA: TGTGCCAGCAGCCCGATCCACCAAGAGGATGGCTACACCTTC.

The V call is TRBV10-3, the J call TRBJ1-5; 7 bases are a match to TRBD1. The germline V gene encodes CDR1 ENHRY and CDR2 SYGVKD. The CDR3 sequence is 14 residues long. With V trimmed by 2 bases and J by 4 bases, 2 bases remained unmatched. The CDR3 spells CAISEGDRNQPQHF. The CDR3 bases are TGTGCCATCAGTGAGGGGGACAGAAATCAGCCCCAGCATTTT.

The rearrangement uses TRBV6-5 and TRBJ1-5; TRBD1 matches at 10 bases. CDR1 MNHEY and CDR2 SVGAGI come from the germline V gene. The J segment lost 8 bases and the V segment lost 7 bases, leaving 11 bases of the junction unmatched. The CDR3 totals 15 residues. Written as DNA, the CDR3 is TGTGCCAGCATCACCGGGACAGGGGAAGGAGAGCCCCAGCATTTT. Translating gives CASITGTGEGEPQHF.

The chain links TRBV6-6 to TRBJ1-2; TRBD1 matches 9 bases. V lost 2 bases to trimming and J lost 7 bases; unmatched junction nucleotides: 5. This CDR3 contains 14 residues. CDR1 and CDR2 from the germline V gene are MNHNY and SVGAGI (reference sequence). CDR3 sequence: CASSYPGQGSGYTF. The CDR3 DNA is TGTGCCAGCAGTTACCCAGGACAGGGGTCTGGCTACACCTTC.

This chain joins TRBV14 and TRBJ1-1; D uncertain. The CDR3 spans 12 residues. Trimming left V 4 bases short and J 2 bases short, with 5 bases between. The germline gives CDR1 SGHDN, CDR2 FVKESK. As DNA, the CDR3 is TGTGCCAGCAGCCGGGGAAACACTGAAGCTTTCTTT. Residues: CASSRGNTEAFF.

The table lists this clone with a count of one. The chain carries TRBV25-1 and TRBJ1-6, with D hard to call. The CDR3 sequence is 14 residues long. The germline gives CDR1 MGHDK, CDR2 SYGVNS. V was pared by 6 bases and J by 10 bases, with 16 bases between. The CDR3 is CASRPSGQESPLHF. CDR3 in DNA: TGTGCCAGCAGGCCCAGCGGGCAGGAGTCACCCCTCCACTTT.

This chain links TRBV5-1 with TRBJ2-1; D remains ambiguous. The ends were cut back, 0 bases at V and 10 bases at J, with 14 bases in the middle. CDR1 SGHRS and CDR2 YFSETQ come from the germline V gene. The CDR3 contains 14 residues. The CDR3 loop is CASSLGSTVSEQFF. As DNA, the CDR3 is TGCGCCAGCAGCTTGGGTAGCACCGTAAGCGAGCAGTTCTTC.

The CDR3 coding sequence is TGTGCCAGTAGTATAGATCCGGAGAGAGGAGAGACCCAGTACTTC. It encodes CASSIDPERGETQYF. V is TRBV19 and J is TRBJ2-5; no reliable D call. V was clipped by 0 bases and J by 4 bases, with 12 bases between them. The germline V gene encodes CDR1 LNHDA and CDR2 SQIVND (reference sequence). The CDR3 spans 15 residues.

V and J are TRBV7-9 and TRBJ2-6; no firm D call. Germline assignment: CDR1 SEHNR and CDR2 FQNEAQ (reference sequence). Deletions cut 3 bases from V and 4 bases from J, with 4 bases between. CDR3 length: 13 residues. CDR3 nucleotide sequence: TGTGCCAGCAGCTTTGCCGGGGCCAACGTCCTGACTTTC. It encodes CASSFAGANVLTF.

The V gene is TRBV27, the J gene TRBJ1-1; D remains unclear. Germline loops: CDR1 MNHEY, CDR2 SMNVEV (reference sequence). V gave up 2 bases and J gave up 6 bases, with 13 bases separating them. This CDR3 spans 14 amino acids. The DNA for the CDR3 is TGTGCCAGCAGTTTAGGGCGGCAGCACCCTGAAGCTTTCTTT. Amino acids: CASSLGRQHPEAFF.